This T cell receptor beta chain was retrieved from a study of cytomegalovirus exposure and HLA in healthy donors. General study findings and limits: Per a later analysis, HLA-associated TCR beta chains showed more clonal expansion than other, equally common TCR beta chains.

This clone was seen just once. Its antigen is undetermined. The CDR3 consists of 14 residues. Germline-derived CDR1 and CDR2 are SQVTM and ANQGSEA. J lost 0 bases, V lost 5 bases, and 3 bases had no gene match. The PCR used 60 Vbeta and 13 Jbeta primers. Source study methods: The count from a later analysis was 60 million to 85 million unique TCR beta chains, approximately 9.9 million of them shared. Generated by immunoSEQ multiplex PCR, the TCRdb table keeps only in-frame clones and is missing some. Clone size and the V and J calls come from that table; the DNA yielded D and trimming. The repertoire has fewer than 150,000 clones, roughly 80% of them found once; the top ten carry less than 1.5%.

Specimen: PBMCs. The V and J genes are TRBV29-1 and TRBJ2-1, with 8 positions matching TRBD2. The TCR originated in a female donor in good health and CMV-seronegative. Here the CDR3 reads CSVLSGSSYNEQFF. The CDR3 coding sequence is TGCAGCGTTCTCAGCGGGAGCTCCTACAATGAGCAGTTCTTC.